These 15 T cell receptor beta chains share one sample of origin, sequenced in a study of blood T cell repertoires in COVID-19. The repertoire was sequenced with immunoSEQ multiplex PCR; TCRdb's copy has only in-frame clones and lacks some. Of roughly 100,000 clones listed, about 91% are singletons. The source material was peripheral blood. These TCRs come from a man between 18 and 35 years old with acute or convalescent COVID-19.

J is TRBJ2-1 and V is TRBV27, with 8 bases identical to TRBD1. Germline values: CDR1 MNHEY, CDR2 SMNVEV (reference sequence). V was pared by 2 bases and J by 0 bases, with 21 bases of the junction left unmatched. The CDR3 has 22 amino acids. The CDR3 nucleotides read TGTGCCAGCAGTTTACGGACAGGGCCCAATTCAATATCCCGCAGCTCCTACAATGAGCAGTTCTTC. It translates to CASSLRTGPNSISRSSYNEQFF.

The gene calls are TRBV19 and TRBJ1-3, with TRBD1 identical over 8 bases. There are 16 residues in the CDR3. Germline assignment: CDR1 LNHDA and CDR2 SQIVND (reference sequence). V lost 4 bases to trimming and J lost 2 bases; unmatched junction nucleotides: 7. This chain's CDR3 is CASSKISGGTGNTIYF. Here the CDR3 DNA reads TGTGCCAGTAGTAAAATTTCAGGGGGCACTGGAAACACCATATATTTT. The complete variable domain, with remaining parts taken from reference TRBV19 and TRBJ1-3, reads DGGITQSPKYLFRKEGQNVTLSCEQNLNHDAMYWYRQDPGQGLRLIYYSQIVNDFQKGDIAEGYSVSREKKESFPLTVTSAQKNPTAFYLCASSKISGGTGNTIYFGEGSWLTVV.

A single count supports this clone. This rearrangement joins TRBV20-1 to TRBJ2-3; TRBD1 matches at 10 bases. The V gene end was trimmed by 3 bases and the J gene end by 0 bases; junction bases not matched to a gene: 9. Per the germline V gene, CDR1 is DFQATT and CDR2 is SNEGSKA (reference sequence). There are 17 residues in the CDR3. The CDR3 DNA sequence: TGCAGTGCTAGTGGGACAGGGGCCGTCTGGAGCACAGATACGCAGTATTTT. Its translation is CSASGTGAVWSTDTQYF.

The chain has TRBV19 and TRBJ1-6, with 7 bases matching TRBD1. Germline lookup yields CDR1 LNHDA and CDR2 SQIVND (reference sequence). This CDR3 is 19 amino acids long. V trimming: 5 bases; J trimming: 7 bases; junction bases outside the gene matches: 20. The CDR3 nucleotides are TGTGCCAGTAGTGAGACAGGGCTCGTCCTTCTAAAACTAAATTCACCCCTCCACTTT. Translation gives CASSETGLVLLKLNSPLHF.

This chain connects TRBV5-1 to TRBJ1-1, with TRBD1 matching 9 bases. The trim removed 4 bases at V and 5 bases at J, leaving 9 bases unmatched. The CDR3 is 15 residues long. Germline values: CDR1 SGHRS, CDR2 YFSETQ. This CDR3 is CASSLGTGFTTEAFF. The DNA of the CDR3 is TGCGCCAGCAGCCTCGGGACAGGGTTTACTACTGAAGCTTTCTTT.

This clone was counted once. This sequence joins TRBV9 and TRBJ2-7; no clear D gene. The CDR3 has 14 amino acids. Germline-derived CDR1 and CDR2 are SGDLS and YYNGEE. Trimming removed 4 bases at V and 1 base at J, with 12 bases between. The CDR3 nucleotides read TGTGCCAGCAGCATCTCTCTAGGTTCCTACGAGCAGTACTTC. Protein sequence: CASSISLGSYEQYF.

The chain links TRBV6-2 or TRBV6-3 to TRBJ2-5; TRBD2 matches at 12 bases. V shed 1 base, J shed 4 bases, and the junction held 7 bases outside the gene matches. The germline CDR1 and CDR2 sequences are MNHEY and SVGEGT. The CDR3 totals 17 residues. CDR3 amino acids: CASSYYSPSGRVETQYF. Here the CDR3 DNA reads TGTGCCAGCAGTTACTATTCTCCTAGCGGGAGGGTAGAGACCCAGTACTTC.

This rearrangement joins TRBV14 to TRBJ2-2; D perhaps matches TRBD1 (6 bases). The CDR3 contains 13 residues. CDR1 SGHDN and CDR2 FVKESK come from the germline V gene. The V end was cut by 1 base, the J end by 8 bases, with 8 bases between. The CDR3 here is CASSQAGAGELFF. The CDR3 DNA follows: TGTGCCAGCAGCCAAGCAGGGGCGGGGGAGCTGTTTTTT.

The J gene is TRBJ1-1, the V gene TRBV5-1, with D hard to call. V lost 2 bases to trimming and J lost 0 bases, with 8 bases between them. The germline gives CDR1 SGHRS, CDR2 YFSETQ. The CDR3 runs 14 residues. The CDR3 DNA reads TGCGCCAGCAGCTTCGGAGAATTGAACACTGAAGCTTTCTTT. Its translation: CASSFGELNTEAFF.

J is TRBJ2-1 and V is TRBV5-1; 12 bases are shared with TRBD2. The V and J ends lost 3 bases and 10 bases, in that order; junction bases with no gene match: 8. CDR3 length: 15 residues. Germline lookup yields CDR1 SGHRS and CDR2 YFSETQ. The CDR3 region is CASSSALAGGTEQFF. The CDR3 DNA reads as TGCGCCAGCAGCTCCGCCCTAGCGGGGGGGACCGAGCAGTTCTTC.

Only one count was recorded for this clone. V gene TRBV4-1 combines with J gene TRBJ2-2; 9 bases agree with TRBD1. V shed 4 bases and J 3 bases; nucleotides not matched to a gene: 3. The CDR3 loop spans 15 amino acids. Germline CDR1 MGHRA, CDR2 YSYEKL. CDR3 DNA sequence: TGCGCCAGCAGCCGGGGACAGGGTTACACCGGGGAGCTGTTTTTT. Encoded protein: CASSRGQGYTGELFF.

The rearrangement joins TRBV9 to TRBJ1-2, with D unresolved. Per the germline V gene, CDR1 is SGDLS and CDR2 is YYNGEE. The CDR3 extends over 14 amino acids. V was trimmed by 0 bases and J by 5 bases, leaving 11 bases between them. CDR3: CASSVEDSEYGYTF. The CDR3 bases are TGTGCCAGCAGCGTAGAGGACTCAGAATATGGCTACACCTTC.

The rearrangement links TRBV19 to TRBJ1-2, with D hard to call. CDR3 length: 11 residues. The germline V and J ends were trimmed by 5 bases and 2 bases, with 3 bases remaining between them. CDR1 and CDR2 from the germline V gene are LNHDA and SQIVND (reference sequence). CDR3: CASSENYGYTF. The CDR3 DNA reads TGTGCCAGTAGTGAGAACTATGGCTACACCTTC. Looking up the rest from reference TRBV19 and TRBJ1-2 gives the full variable domain: DGGITQSPKYLFRKEGQNVTLSCEQNLNHDAMYWYRQDPGQGLRLIYYSQIVNDFQKGDIAEGYSVSREKKESFPLTVTSAQKNPTAFYLCASSENYGYTFGSGTRLTVV.

The chain uses TRBV7-8 and TRBJ1-4, with 9 bases aligning to TRBD1. This CDR3 is 17 amino acids long. The trim removed 2 bases at V and 8 bases at J, leaving 12 bases unmatched. Germline V gives CDR1 SGHVS, CDR2 FQNEAQ. The DNA for the CDR3 is TGTGCCAGCAGCTTAAACCCCGGACAGGGGATAAGAGAAAAACTGTTTTTT. Translated: CASSLNPGQGIREKLFF.

This chain links TRBV27 with TRBJ1-5; D is undetermined. V gave up 6 bases and J gave up 4 bases, with 22 bases separating them. The CDR3 extends over 17 amino acids. Germline-derived CDR1 and CDR2 are MNHEY and SMNVEV (reference sequence). The DNA of the CDR3 is TGTGCCAGCAGCCTCCGGGGAGGTGGGCTGGGTAATCAGCCCCAGCATTTT. Translating gives CASSLRGGGLGNQPQHF.